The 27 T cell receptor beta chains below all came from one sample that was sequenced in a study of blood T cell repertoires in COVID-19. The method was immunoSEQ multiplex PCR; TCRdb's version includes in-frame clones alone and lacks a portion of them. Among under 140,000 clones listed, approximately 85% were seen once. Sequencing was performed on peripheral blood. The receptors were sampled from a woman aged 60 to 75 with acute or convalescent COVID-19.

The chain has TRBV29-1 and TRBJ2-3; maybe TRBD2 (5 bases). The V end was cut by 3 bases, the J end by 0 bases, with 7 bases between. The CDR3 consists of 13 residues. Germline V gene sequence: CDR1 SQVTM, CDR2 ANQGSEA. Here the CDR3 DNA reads TGCAGCGTTGATTCGGGAAGCACAGATACGCAGTATTTT. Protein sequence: CSVDSGSTDTQYF.

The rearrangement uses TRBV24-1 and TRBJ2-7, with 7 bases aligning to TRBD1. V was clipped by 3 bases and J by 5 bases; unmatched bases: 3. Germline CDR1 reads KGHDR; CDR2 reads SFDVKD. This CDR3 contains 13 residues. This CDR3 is CATSDDRVNEQYF. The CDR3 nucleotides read TGTGCCACCAGTGATGACAGGGTCAACGAGCAGTACTTC.

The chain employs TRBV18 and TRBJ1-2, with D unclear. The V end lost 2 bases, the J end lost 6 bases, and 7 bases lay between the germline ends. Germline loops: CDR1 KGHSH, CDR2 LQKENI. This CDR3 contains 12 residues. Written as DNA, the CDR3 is TGTGCCAGCTCACCAACCCGAGATGGCTACACCTTC. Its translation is CASSPTRDGYTF.

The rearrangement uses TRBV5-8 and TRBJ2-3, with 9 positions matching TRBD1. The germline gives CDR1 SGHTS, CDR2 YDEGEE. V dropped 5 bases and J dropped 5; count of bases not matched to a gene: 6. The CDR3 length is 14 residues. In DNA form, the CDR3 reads TGTGCCAGCAGATCACCGGGACAGGGAGATACGCAGTATTTT. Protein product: CASRSPGQGDTQYF. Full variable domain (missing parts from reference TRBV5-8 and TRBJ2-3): EAGVTQSPTHLIKTRGQQATLRCSPISGHTSVYWYQQALGLGLQFLLWYDEGEERNRGNFPPRFSGRQFPNYSSELNVNALELEDSALYLCASRSPGQGDTQYFGPGTRLTVL.

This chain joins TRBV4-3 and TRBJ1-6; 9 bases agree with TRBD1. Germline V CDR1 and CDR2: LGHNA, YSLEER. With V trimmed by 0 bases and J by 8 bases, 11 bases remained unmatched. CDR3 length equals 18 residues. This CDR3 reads CASSQDVGTGWAYSPLHF. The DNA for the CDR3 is TGCGCCAGCAGCCAAGACGTTGGGACAGGGTGGGCGTATTCACCCCTCCACTTT.

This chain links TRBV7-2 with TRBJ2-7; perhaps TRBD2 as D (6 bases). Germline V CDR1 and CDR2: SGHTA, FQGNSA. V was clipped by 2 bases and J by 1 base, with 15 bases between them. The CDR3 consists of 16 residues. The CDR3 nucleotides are TGTGCCAGCAGCTTAACAGCCTATCGGGGGTCCTACGAGCAGTACTTC. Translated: CASSLTAYRGSYEQYF.

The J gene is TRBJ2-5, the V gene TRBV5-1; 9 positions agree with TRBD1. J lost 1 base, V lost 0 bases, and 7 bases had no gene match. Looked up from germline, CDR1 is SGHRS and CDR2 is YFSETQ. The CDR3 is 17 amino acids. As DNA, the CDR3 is TGCGCCAGCAGCTTGGCCTTAGGACAGGGGATCCAAGAGACCCAGTACTTC. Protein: CASSLALGQGIQETQYF.

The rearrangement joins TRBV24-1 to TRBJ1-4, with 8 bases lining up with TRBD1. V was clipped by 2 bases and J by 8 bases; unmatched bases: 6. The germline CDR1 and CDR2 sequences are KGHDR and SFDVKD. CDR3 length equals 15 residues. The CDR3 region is CATSDWTGISEKLFF. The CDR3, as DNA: TGTGCCACCAGTGATTGGACAGGGATAAGCGAAAAACTGTTTTTT.

The DNA for the CDR3 is TGTGCCAGCAGCCCAGGACAGGGCCCCTTTGACTACACCTTC. Translation gives CASSPGQGPFDYTF. The gene calls are TRBV28 and TRBJ1-2, with 8 bases aligning to TRBD1. Germline CDR1 MDHEN, CDR2 SYDVKM. The CDR3 loop spans 14 amino acids. V shed 6 bases and J 10 bases; nucleotides not matched to a gene: 13.

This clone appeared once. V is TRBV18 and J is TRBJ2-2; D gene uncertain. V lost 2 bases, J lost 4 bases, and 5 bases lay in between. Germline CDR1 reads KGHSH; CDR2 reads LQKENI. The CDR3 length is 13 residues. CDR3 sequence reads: CASSPAGTGELFF. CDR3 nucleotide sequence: TGTGCCAGCTCACCAGCAGGCACCGGGGAGCTGTTTTTT.

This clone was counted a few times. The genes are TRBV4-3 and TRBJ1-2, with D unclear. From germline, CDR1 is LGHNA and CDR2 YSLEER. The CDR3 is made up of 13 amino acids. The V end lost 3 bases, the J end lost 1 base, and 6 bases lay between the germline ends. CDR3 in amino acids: CASSQAVNYGYTF. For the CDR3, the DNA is TGCGCCAGCAGCCAGGCTGTTAACTATGGCTACACCTTC.

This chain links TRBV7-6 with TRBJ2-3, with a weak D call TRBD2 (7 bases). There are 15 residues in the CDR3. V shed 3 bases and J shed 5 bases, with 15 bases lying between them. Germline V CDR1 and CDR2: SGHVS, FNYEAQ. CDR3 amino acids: CASSLGGGFKDTQYF. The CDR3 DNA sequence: TGTGCCAGCAGCTTGGGGGGGGGCTTTAAAGATACGCAGTATTTT.

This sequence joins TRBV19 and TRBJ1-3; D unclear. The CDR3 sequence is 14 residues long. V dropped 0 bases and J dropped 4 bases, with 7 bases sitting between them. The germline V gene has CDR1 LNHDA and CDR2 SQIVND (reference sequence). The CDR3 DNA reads TGTGCCAGTAGTATAGACCAACAGGGAAACACCATATATTTT. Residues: CASSIDQQGNTIYF.

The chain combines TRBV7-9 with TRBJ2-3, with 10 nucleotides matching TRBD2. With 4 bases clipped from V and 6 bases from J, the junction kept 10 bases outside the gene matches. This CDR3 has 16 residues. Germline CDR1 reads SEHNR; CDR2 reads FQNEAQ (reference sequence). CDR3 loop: CASSSLAGDTWDTQYF. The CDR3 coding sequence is TGTGCCAGCAGCTCCCTAGCGGGGGACACCTGGGATACGCAGTATTTT.

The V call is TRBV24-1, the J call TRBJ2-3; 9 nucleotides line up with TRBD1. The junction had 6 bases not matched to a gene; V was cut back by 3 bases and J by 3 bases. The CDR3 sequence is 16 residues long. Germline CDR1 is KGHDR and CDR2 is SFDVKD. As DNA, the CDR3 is TGTGCCACCAGTGATCGACGGGACAGGGCAACAGATACGCAGTATTTT. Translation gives CATSDRRDRATDTQYF.

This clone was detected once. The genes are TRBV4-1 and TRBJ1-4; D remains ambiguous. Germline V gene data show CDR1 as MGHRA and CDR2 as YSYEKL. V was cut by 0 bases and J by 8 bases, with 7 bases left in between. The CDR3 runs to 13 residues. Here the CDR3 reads CASSQDLGEKLFF. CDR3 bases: TGCGCCAGCAGCCAAGATCTGGGCGAAAAACTGTTTTTT.

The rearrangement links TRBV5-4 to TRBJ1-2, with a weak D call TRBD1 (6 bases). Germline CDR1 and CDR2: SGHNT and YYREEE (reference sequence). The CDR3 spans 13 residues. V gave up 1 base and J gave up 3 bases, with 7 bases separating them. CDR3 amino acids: CASSLSGDYGYTF. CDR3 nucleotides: TGTGCCAGCAGCTTGTCAGGGGACTATGGCTACACCTTC.

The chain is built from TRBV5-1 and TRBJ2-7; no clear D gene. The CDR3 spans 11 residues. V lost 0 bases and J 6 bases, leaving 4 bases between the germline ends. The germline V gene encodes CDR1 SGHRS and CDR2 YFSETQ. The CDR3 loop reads CASSLVAEQYF. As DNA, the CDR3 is TGCGCCAGCAGCTTGGTAGCCGAGCAGTACTTC.

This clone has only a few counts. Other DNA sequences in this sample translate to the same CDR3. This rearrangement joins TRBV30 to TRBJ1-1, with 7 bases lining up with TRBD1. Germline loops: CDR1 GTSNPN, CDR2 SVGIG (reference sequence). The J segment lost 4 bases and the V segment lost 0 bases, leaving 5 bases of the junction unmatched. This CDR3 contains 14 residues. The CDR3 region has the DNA TGTGCCTGGAGTGTGCAGGGGGTAGGCACTGAAGCTTTCTTT. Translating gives CAWSVQGVGTEAFF.

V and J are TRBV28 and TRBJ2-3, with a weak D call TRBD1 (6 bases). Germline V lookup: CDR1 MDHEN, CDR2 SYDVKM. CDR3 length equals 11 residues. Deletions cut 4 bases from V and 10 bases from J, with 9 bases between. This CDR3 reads CASSWDNAQYF. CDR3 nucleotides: TGTGCCAGCAGTTGGGACAATGCGCAGTATTTT.

DNA of the CDR3: TGCAGCGTTTCTGGACAGGGGAGTGATCAGCCCCAGCATTTT. This sequence encodes CSVSGQGSDQPQHF. This sequence joins TRBV29-1 and TRBJ1-5; 9 bases agree with TRBD1. The CDR3 is made up of 14 amino acids. V shed 5 bases, J shed 5 bases, and the junction held 7 bases outside the gene matches. Germline values: CDR1 SQVTM, CDR2 ANQGSEA.

The CDR3 region is CASSQARVGAGNTIYF. CDR3 bases: TGTGCCAGCAGCCAAGCAAGAGTCGGGGCTGGAAACACCATATATTTT. The V gene is TRBV3-1 (or the pseudogene TRBV3-2), the J gene TRBJ1-3; D not certain. This CDR3 comprises 16 residues. Germline values: CDR1 LGHDT, CDR2 YNNKEL (reference sequence). The V end was cut by 1 base, the J end by 2 bases, with 12 bases between.

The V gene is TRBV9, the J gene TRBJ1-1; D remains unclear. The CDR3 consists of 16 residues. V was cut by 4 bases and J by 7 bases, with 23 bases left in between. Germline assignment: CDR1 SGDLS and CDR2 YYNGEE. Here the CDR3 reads CASSSDEGAKIGEAFF. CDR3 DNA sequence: TGTGCCAGCAGCTCCGATGAGGGCGCTAAGATTGGTGAAGCTTTCTTT.

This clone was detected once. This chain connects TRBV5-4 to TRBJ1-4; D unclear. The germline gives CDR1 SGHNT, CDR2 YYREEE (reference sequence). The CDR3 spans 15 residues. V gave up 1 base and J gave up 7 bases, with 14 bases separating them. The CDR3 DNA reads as TGTGCCAGCAGCTTGTGGGAGGTGCGGGCTGAAAAACTGTTTTTT. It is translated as CASSLWEVRAEKLFF.

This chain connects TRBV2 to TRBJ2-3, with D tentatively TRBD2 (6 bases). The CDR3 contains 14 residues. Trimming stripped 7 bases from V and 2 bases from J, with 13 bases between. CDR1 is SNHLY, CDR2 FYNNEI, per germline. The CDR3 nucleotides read TGTGCCAGCACCCGGGACTCCCACACAGATACGCAGTATTTT. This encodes CASTRDSHTDTQYF.

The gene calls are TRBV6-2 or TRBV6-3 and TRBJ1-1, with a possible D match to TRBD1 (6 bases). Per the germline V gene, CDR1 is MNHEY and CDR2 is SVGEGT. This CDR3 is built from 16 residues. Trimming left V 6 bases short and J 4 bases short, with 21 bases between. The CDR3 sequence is CASSRTSDSLVTEAFF. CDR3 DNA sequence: TGTGCCAGCAGCCGAACTTCGGACAGCTTGGTCACTGAAGCTTTCTTT.

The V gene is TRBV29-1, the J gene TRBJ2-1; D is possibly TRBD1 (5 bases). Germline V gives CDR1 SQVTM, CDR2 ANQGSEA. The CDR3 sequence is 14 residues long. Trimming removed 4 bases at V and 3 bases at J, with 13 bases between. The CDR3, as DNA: TGCAGCGTTGCGGTGTCAGGGCGCTACAATGAGCAGTTCTTC. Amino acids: CSVAVSGRYNEQFF.